Listed here are 30 T cell receptor beta chains from one sample, sequenced in a study of cytomegalovirus exposure and HLA in healthy donors. Sequenced by immunoSEQ multiplex PCR; TCRdb stores in-frame clones only, minus some. The repertoire includes fewer than 70,000 clones, more than 90% of them detected once, and approximately 1% sits in the top ten. Material for sequencing was PBMCs. These receptors were obtained from a man between 18 and 29 years old in good health and CMV-seronegative.

V usage is TRBV7-2 and J usage is TRBJ2-5, with D unclear. Per the germline V gene, CDR1 is SGHTA and CDR2 is FQGNSA. The CDR3 consists of 13 residues. Trimming stripped 3 bases from V and 4 bases from J, with 9 bases between. CDR3 in amino acids: CASSFLPRETQYF. The CDR3 bases are TGTGCCAGCAGCTTTCTTCCTCGAGAGACCCAGTACTTC.

The V call is TRBV2, the J call TRBJ2-7; the D gene is possibly TRBD1 (5 bases). The germline CDR1 and CDR2 sequences are SNHLY and FYNNEI. The CDR3 contains 12 residues. V lost 4 bases and J 5 bases, leaving 9 bases between the germline ends. The CDR3 DNA reads as TGTGCCAGCAGTGTGGTAGGGGACGAGCAGTACTTC. Residues: CASSVVGDEQYF.

The rearrangement uses TRBV2 and TRBJ1-5, with TRBD1 matching 7 bases. This CDR3 has 13 amino acids. CDR1 is SNHLY and CDR2 is FYNNEI in the germline V gene. V gave up 8 bases and J gave up 2 bases; unmatched junction bases: 3. CDR3 amino acids: CASGQDGNQPQHF. The CDR3 nucleotides are TGTGCCAGCGGACAGGATGGCAATCAGCCCCAGCATTTT.

The chain links TRBV30 to TRBJ2-1; 13 positions agree with TRBD2. Germline V CDR1 and CDR2: GTSNPN, SVGIG (reference sequence). This CDR3 is built from 16 residues. V gave up 4 bases and J gave up 4 bases; unmatched junction bases: 7. The CDR3 here is CAWNAPGLAGYNEQFF. The CDR3 coding sequence is TGTGCCTGGAACGCCCCGGGACTAGCGGGATACAATGAGCAGTTCTTC.

The chain joins TRBV9 to TRBJ2-3; D uncertain. The CDR3 spans 15 residues. V was shortened by 0 bases and J by 5 bases, with 13 bases between the two germline ends. Germline loops: CDR1 SGDLS, CDR2 YYNGEE. CDR3: CASSVAGLSGDTQYF. CDR3 in DNA: TGTGCCAGCAGCGTAGCTGGGCTCTCCGGAGATACGCAGTATTTT.

This chain links TRBV28 with TRBJ2-7; no reliable D call. Germline CDR1 and CDR2: MDHEN and SYDVKM. CDR3 size: 13 residues. Between the trimmed V and J ends, which lost 6 bases and 1 base, there was a span of 10 bases. CDR3 sequence: CASSRTGSYEQYF. The CDR3 region has the DNA TGTGCCAGCAGCCGAACGGGTTCCTACGAGCAGTACTTC.

The V call is TRBV9, the J call TRBJ2-7; D gene unclear. This CDR3 region has 14 residues. CDR1 is SGDLS and CDR2 is YYNGEE in the germline V gene. V lost 5 bases and J 3 bases, leaving 15 bases between the germline ends. This chain's CDR3 is CASSSPRHGYEQYF. CDR3 nucleotides: TGTGCCAGCAGTAGCCCCCGGCACGGCTACGAGCAGTACTTC.

The chain combines TRBV28 with TRBJ2-1, with D maybe TRBD1 (6 bases). Germline V gene lookup returns CDR1 MDHEN and CDR2 SYDVKM. This CDR3 spans 13 amino acids. Trimming left V 5 bases short and J 9 bases short, with 14 bases between. The chain's CDR3 is CASSTGPDSEQFF. The CDR3 DNA is TGTGCCAGCAGTACCGGACCGGACAGTGAGCAGTTCTTC.

This chain connects TRBV11-2 to TRBJ2-4; D is unclear. Germline CDR1 and CDR2: SGHAT and FQNNGV. The CDR3 loop spans 16 amino acids. The V and J ends lost 0 bases and 1 base respectively, with 10 bases between them. CDR3 bases: TGTGCCAGCAGCTTAGATCTTGGGCTTGCCAAAAACATTCAGTACTTC. Protein product: CASSLDLGLAKNIQYF.

The chain employs TRBV14 and TRBJ2-7, with D perhaps TRBD1 (5 bases). The CDR3 is 16 amino acids. V gave up 0 bases and J gave up 2 bases, with 14 bases separating them. Germline V gene sequence: CDR1 SGHDN, CDR2 FVKESK. CDR3 in DNA: TGTGCCAGCAGCCAAGATATTAACAGGTCGCCCTACGAGCAGTACTTC. Amino acid sequence: CASSQDINRSPYEQYF.

J is TRBJ1-4 and V is TRBV6-5; a possible D gene is TRBD1 (6 bases). CDR1 is MNHEY, CDR2 SVGAGI, per germline. The CDR3 covers 13 residues. V shed 5 bases and J shed 5 bases, with 9 bases lying between them. CDR3 protein: CASSRGQNEKLFF. CDR3 in DNA: TGTGCCAGCAGTAGAGGACAGAATGAAAAACTGTTTTTT.

This clone showed up just once. The V and J genes are TRBV29-1 and TRBJ2-3; weak D call: TRBD2 (7 bases). V lost 6 bases and J 4 bases, leaving 23 bases between the germline ends. Germline CDR1 is SQVTM and CDR2 is ANQGSEA. The CDR3 length is 16 residues. The CDR3 DNA is TGCAGCGTCGTAGGGGGGGAACTAGCGTCCGCAGATACGCAGTATTTT. It encodes CSVVGGELASADTQYF.

The chain joins TRBV6-5 to TRBJ2-7; unclear D gene. The CDR3 has 13 residues. Germline CDR1 MNHEY, CDR2 SVGAGI. Trimming took off 2 bases at V and 2 bases at J, with 7 bases between the two ends. The CDR3 nucleotides read TGTGCCAGCAGTTACCAACATACCTACGAGCAGTACTTC. Its translation is CASSYQHTYEQYF.

The chain combines TRBV7-2 with TRBJ1-2, with a tentative D call TRBD1 (5 bases). V lost 5 bases to trimming and J lost 4 bases, with 14 bases between them. The CDR3 runs to 14 residues. Germline-derived CDR1 and CDR2 are SGHTA and FQGNSA. This chain's CDR3 is CASSLETASYGYTF. The CDR3 nucleotides are TGTGCCAGCAGCCTCGAGACAGCCAGCTATGGCTACACCTTC.

This chain links TRBV30 with TRBJ2-7; D might be TRBD2 (5 bases). Germline lookup yields CDR1 GTSNPN and CDR2 SVGIG (reference sequence). The CDR3 length is 13 residues. Trimming shortened V by 2 bases and J by 2 bases, and 10 bases separated the two germline ends. CDR3 DNA: TGTGCCTGGAGTCGGGGTCTTACCTACGAGCAGTACTTC. Its translation is CAWSRGLTYEQYF.

The gene calls are TRBV4-1 and TRBJ1-1, with 8 bases identical to TRBD1. J gave up 5 bases and V 1 base, and 6 bases lay outside the gene matches. The CDR3 covers 15 residues. Germline V gives CDR1 MGHRA, CDR2 YSYEKL. CDR3 amino acids: CASSQVAGGRTEAFF. CDR3 nucleotides: TGCGCCAGCAGCCAAGTGGCAGGGGGCAGAACTGAAGCTTTCTTT.

This clone showed up just once. The chain couples TRBV7-9 to TRBJ2-5; TRBD2 aligns across 8 bases. The CDR3 sequence is 18 residues long. V lost 4 bases and J lost 9; bases outside the gene matches: 22. Germline CDR1 reads SEHNR; CDR2 reads FQNEAQ (reference sequence). Written as DNA, the CDR3 is TGTGCCAGCAGCTCCCCTATTCACTTTAGCGGGATAAGCCTGGCCCAGTACTTC. Protein: CASSSPIHFSGISLAQYF.

The chain has TRBV5-4 and TRBJ2-1, with 9 bases lining up with TRBD1. Germline V lookup: CDR1 SGHNT, CDR2 YYREEE (reference sequence). This CDR3 region has 17 residues. Trimming removed 4 bases from V and 10 bases from J; junction bases left unmatched: 18. This CDR3 reads CASSPRGGTGKNREQFF. CDR3 DNA sequence: TGTGCCAGCAGCCCAAGGGGAGGGACAGGGAAAAATAGGGAGCAGTTCTTC. The entire variable domain, with the rest obtained from reference TRBV5-4 and TRBJ2-1, is as follows: ETGVTQSPTHLIKTRGQQVTLRCSSQSGHNTVSWYQQALGQGPQFIFQYYREEENGRGNFPPRFSGLQFPNYSSELNVNALELDDSALYLCASSPRGGTGKNREQFFGPGTRLTVL.

J is TRBJ1-1 and V is TRBV29-1, with D possibly being TRBD1 (5 bases). Trimming took off 5 bases at V and 4 bases at J, with 14 bases between the two ends. Germline V gene lookup returns CDR1 SQVTM and CDR2 ANQGSEA. The CDR3 consists of 13 residues. CDR3 coding DNA: TGCAGCGTTCTCGACAGAACTATCACTGAAGCTTTCTTT. Its translation is CSVLDRTITEAFF.

The rearrangement joins TRBV6-6 to TRBJ2-1; D uncertain. Germline loops: CDR1 MNHNY, CDR2 SVGAGI (reference sequence). The length of the CDR3 is 14 residues. Trimming removed 6 bases from V and 0 bases from J, with 9 bases in between. The CDR3: CASRKQSSYNEQFF. The CDR3 nucleotides read TGTGCCAGCAGAAAACAGAGCTCCTACAATGAGCAGTTCTTC.

In this sample, this clone turned up once. CDR3 DNA sequence: TGCGCCAGCAGCTTGAGAGGGACAGGGACCCACACTGAAGCTTTCTTT. This sequence encodes CASSLRGTGTHTEAFF. The rearrangement joins TRBV5-1 to TRBJ1-1, with TRBD1 matching 9 bases. In germline, CDR1 is SGHRS, CDR2 YFSETQ. This CDR3 has 16 residues. V lost 1 base and J lost 3; bases outside the gene matches: 7. The whole variable domain, filled in from reference TRBV5-1 and TRBJ1-1, reads KAGVTQTPRYLIKTRGQQVTLSCSPISGHRSVSWYQQTPGQGLQFLFEYFSETQRNKGNFPGRFSGRQFSNSRSEMNVSTLELGDSALYLCASSLRGTGTHTEAFFGQGTRLTVV.

The gene calls are TRBV6-1 and TRBJ1-5; TRBD1 matches at 7 bases. Germline assignment: CDR1 MNHNS and CDR2 SASEGT. CDR3 size: 12 residues. V gave up 6 bases and J gave up 7 bases; unmatched junction bases: 3. This CDR3 reads CASSRGEQPQHF. The CDR3 DNA sequence: TGTGCCAGCAGCAGGGGGGAACAGCCCCAGCATTTT.

The V and J genes are TRBV7-2 and TRBJ1-5; no definite D call. The CDR3 spans 15 residues. Per the germline V gene, CDR1 is SGHTA and CDR2 is FQGNSA. Trimming left V 1 base short and J 6 bases short, with 13 bases between. DNA for the CDR3: TGTGCCAGCAGCTTAGTTGCGGGGTACCGTCAGCCCCAGCATTTT. Amino acids: CASSLVAGYRQPQHF.

The chain joins TRBV4-1 to TRBJ1-3; weak D call: TRBD1 (6 bases). CDR3 length: 14 amino acids. Germline CDR1 reads MGHRA; CDR2 reads YSYEKL. The V end was cut by 3 bases, the J end by 4 bases, with 10 bases between. The CDR3 loop is CASSQPTGGNTIYF. DNA of the CDR3: TGCGCCAGCAGCCAGCCAACAGGGGGAAACACCATATATTTT.

This chain links TRBV18 with TRBJ1-2; TRBD1 aligns across 10 bases. From germline, CDR1 is KGHSH and CDR2 LQKENI. With 1 base clipped from V and 8 bases from J, the junction kept 10 bases outside the gene matches. The CDR3 runs 16 residues. The CDR3 protein is CASSPQGAGTGEGYTF. The CDR3 DNA sequence: TGTGCCAGCTCACCACAGGGAGCCGGGACAGGGGAAGGCTACACCTTC.

The chain is built from TRBV7-9 and TRBJ1-5, with TRBD1 matching over 8 bases. This CDR3 is 14 amino acids long. Germline CDR1 reads SEHNR; CDR2 reads FQNEAQ (reference sequence). The ends lost 3 bases at V and 6 bases at J; junction bases unmatched: 4. The CDR3 sequence: CASSFGQGSQPQHF. Here the CDR3 DNA reads TGTGCCAGCAGCTTCGGACAGGGCAGTCAGCCCCAGCATTTT.

The count of this clone is one. The rearrangement uses TRBV9 and TRBJ1-2; D is possibly TRBD1 (5 bases). The V gene's germline CDR1 is SGDLS and CDR2 YYNGEE. Trimming cost V 2 bases and J 7 bases, with 27 bases left between them. CDR3 length equals 18 residues. The DNA for the CDR3 is TGTGCCAGCAGCGTTTTTCCCCCGGCGACAGCCGATTCTGGTGGCTACACCTTC. Protein sequence: CASSVFPPATADSGGYTF.

This chain links TRBV21-1 with TRBJ1-5; TRBD1, as called in the table, went unchecked against the DNA. TRBV21-1 is a known pseudogene. The CDR3 spans 21 residues. The CDR3, as DNA: TGTGCCAGCAGCAAAGAAGGAGATGTAAGGGGGCAAAGGAGGAGCAATCAGCCCCAGCATTTT. Encoded protein: CASSKEGDVRGQRRSNQPQHF.

The rearrangement links TRBV10-3 to TRBJ1-3; TRBD1 might be the D (5 bases). V was shortened by 0 bases and J by 0 bases, with 9 bases between the two germline ends. CDR1 is ENHRY and CDR2 is SYGVKD in the germline V gene. The CDR3 is 16 amino acids. As DNA, the CDR3 is TGTGCCATCAGTGAGTCTTCGGGGGGCTCTGGAAACACCATATATTTT. Protein product: CAISESSGGSGNTIYF.

The CDR3 DNA reads as TGTGCCAGCAGCTTATCGCGGAGCGGGGCGAACACCGGGGAGCTGTTTTTT. Residues: CASSLSRSGANTGELFF. The V and J genes are TRBV7-6 and TRBJ2-2; 7 positions agree with TRBD2. CDR1 and CDR2 from the germline V gene are SGHVS and FNYEAQ. The CDR3 runs 17 residues. Losses at the gene ends were 2 bases for V and 0 bases for J; bases not matched to a gene: 6. The whole variable domain, remainder taken from reference TRBV7-6 and TRBJ2-2, is GAGVSQSPRYKVTKRGQDVALRCDPISGHVSLYWYRQALGQGPEFLTYFNYEAQQDKSGLPNDRFSAERPEGSISTLTIQRTEQRDSAMYRCASSLSRSGANTGELFFGEGSRLTVL.